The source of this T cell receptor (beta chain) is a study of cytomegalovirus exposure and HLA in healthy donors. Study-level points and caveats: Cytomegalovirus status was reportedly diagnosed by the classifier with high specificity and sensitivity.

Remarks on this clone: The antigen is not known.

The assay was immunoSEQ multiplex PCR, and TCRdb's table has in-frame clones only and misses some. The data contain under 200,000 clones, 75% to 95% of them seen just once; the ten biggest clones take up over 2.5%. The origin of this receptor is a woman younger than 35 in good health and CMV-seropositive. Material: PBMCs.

CDR3 sequence: CASSSTGTGGEQYF. CDR3 in DNA: TGTGCCAGCAGCTCAACCGGGACAGGGGGCGAGCAGTACTTC. V usage is TRBV11-2 and J usage is TRBJ2-7; TRBD1 matches 11 bases. The CDR3 runs 14 residues. Per germline, CDR1 SGHAT and CDR2 FQNNGV. V dropped 4 bases and J dropped 6; count of bases not matched to a gene: 5.